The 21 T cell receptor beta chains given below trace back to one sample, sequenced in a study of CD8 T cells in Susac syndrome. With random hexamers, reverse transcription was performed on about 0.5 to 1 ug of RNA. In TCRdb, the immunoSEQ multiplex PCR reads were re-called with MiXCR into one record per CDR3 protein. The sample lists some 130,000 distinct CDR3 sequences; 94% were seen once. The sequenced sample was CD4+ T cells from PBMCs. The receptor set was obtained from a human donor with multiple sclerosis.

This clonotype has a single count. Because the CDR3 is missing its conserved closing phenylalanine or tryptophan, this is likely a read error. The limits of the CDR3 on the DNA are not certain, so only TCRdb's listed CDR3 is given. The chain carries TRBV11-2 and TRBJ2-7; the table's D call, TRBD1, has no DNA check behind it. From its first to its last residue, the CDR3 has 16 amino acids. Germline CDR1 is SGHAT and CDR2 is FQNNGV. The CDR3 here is CASSALTGEPVGAGDI.

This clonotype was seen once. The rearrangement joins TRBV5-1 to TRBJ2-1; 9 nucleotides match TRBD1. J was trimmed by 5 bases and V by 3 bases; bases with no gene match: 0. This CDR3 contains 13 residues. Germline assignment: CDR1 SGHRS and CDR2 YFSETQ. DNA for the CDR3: TGCGCCAGCAGCTGGACAGGGGACAATGAGCAGTTCTTC. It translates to CASSWTGDNEQFF.

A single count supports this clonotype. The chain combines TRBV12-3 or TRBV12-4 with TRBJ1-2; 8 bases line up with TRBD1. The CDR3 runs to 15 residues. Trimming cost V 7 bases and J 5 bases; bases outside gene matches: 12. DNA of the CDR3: TGTGCCAGCACTCTGACAGGGGTGAATGAGTATGGCTACACCTTC. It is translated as CASTLTGVNEYGYTF.

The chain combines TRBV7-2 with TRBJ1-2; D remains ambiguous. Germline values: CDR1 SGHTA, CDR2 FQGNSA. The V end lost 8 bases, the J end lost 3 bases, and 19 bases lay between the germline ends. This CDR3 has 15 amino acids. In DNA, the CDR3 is TGTGCCAGCTCTATCGGTAGGGCGGGTTACTATGGCTACACCTTC. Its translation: CASSIGRAGYYGYTF.

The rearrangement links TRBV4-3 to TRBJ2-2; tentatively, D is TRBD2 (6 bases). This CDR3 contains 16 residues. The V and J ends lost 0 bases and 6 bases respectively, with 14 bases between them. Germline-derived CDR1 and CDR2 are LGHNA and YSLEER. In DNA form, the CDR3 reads TGCGCCAGCAGCCAAGAGACCCCTTCGGGGGCCGGGGAGCTGTTTTTT. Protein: CASSQETPSGAGELFF.

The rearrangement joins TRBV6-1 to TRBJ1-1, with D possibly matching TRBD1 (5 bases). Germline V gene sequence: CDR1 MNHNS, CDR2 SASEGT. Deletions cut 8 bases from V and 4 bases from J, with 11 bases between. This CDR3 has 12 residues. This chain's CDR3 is CASPSQGTEAFF. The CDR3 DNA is TGTGCCAGCCCCTCCCAGGGCACTGAAGCTTTCTTT.

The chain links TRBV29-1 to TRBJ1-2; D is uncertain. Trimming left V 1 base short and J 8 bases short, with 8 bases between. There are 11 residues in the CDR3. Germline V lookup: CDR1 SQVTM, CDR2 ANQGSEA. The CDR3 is CSVEGLEGYTF. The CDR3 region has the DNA TGCAGCGTTGAAGGACTGGAAGGCTACACCTTC.

The CDR3, as DNA: TGTGCCAGCAGCGAACGACAGGGAGTGGTTTTCTTT. Amino acids: CASSERQGVVFF. The chain uses TRBV7-2 and TRBJ1-1; 7 bases map to TRBD1. This CDR3 has 12 amino acids. Germline V gene data show CDR1 as SGHTA and CDR2 as FQGNSA. J was trimmed by 13 bases and V by 5 bases; bases with no gene match: 10. Complete variable domain (other parts from reference TRBV7-2 and TRBJ1-1): GAGVSQSPSNKVTEKGKDVELRCDPISGHTALYWYRQSLGQGLEFLIYFQGNSAPDKSGLPSDRFSAERTGGSVSTLTIQRTQQEDSAVYLCASSERQGVVFFGQGTRLTVV.

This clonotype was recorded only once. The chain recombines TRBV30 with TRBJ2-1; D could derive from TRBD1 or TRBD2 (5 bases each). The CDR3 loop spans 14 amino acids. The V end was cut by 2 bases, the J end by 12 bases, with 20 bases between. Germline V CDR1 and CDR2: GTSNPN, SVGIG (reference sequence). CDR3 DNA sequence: TGTGCCTGGAGTTTCCCCTCCGGGGCTAAGGGGCAGTTCTTC. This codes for CAWSFPSGAKGQFF. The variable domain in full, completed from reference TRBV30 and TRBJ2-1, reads SQTIHQWPATLVQPVGSPLSLECTVEGTSNPNLYWYRQAAGRGLQLLFYSVGIGQISSEVPQNLSASRPQDRQFILSSKKLLLSDSGFYLCAWSFPSGAKGQFFGPGTRLTVL.

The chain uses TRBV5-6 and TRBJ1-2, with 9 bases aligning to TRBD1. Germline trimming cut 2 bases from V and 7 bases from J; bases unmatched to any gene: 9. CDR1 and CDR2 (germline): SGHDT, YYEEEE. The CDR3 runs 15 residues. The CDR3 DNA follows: TGTGCCAGCAGCTTAGCTCCGGGACAGGGTGGTGGCTACACCTTC. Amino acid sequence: CASSLAPGQGGGYTF.

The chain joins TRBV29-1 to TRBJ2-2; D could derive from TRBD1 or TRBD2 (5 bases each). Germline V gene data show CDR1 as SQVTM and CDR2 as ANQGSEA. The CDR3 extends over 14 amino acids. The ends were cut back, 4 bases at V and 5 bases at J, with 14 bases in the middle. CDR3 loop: CSVAHGTVTGELFF. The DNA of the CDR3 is TGCAGCGTTGCTCACGGGACGGTGACCGGGGAGCTGTTTTTT.

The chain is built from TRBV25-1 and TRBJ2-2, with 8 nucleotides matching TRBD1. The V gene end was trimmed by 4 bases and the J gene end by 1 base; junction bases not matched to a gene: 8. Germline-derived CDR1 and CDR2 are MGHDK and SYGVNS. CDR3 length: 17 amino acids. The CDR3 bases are TGTGCCAGCAGTGGGCGATACGACAGGGGGAACACCGGGGAGCTGTTTTTT. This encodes CASSGRYDRGNTGELFF.

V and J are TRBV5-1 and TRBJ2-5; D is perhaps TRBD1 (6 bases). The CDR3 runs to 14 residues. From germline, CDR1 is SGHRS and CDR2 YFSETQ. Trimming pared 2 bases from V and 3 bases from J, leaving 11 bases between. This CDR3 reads CASSLGAGEETQYF. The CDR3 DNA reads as TGCGCCAGCAGCTTAGGGGCAGGGGAAGAGACCCAGTACTTC.

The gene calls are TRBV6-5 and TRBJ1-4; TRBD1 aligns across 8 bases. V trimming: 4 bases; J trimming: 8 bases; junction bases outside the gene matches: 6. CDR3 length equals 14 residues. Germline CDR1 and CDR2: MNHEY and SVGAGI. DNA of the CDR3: TGTGCCAGCAGTTTGGACAGGGTAAAGGAAAAACTGTTTTTT. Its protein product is CASSLDRVKEKLFF.

The CDR3 DNA is TGTGCCAGCAGTCTGACAGGAGTTCATTCACCCCTCCACTTT. Residues: CASSLTGVHSPLHF. The chain employs TRBV6-2 or TRBV6-3 and TRBJ1-6, with TRBD1 as a possible D gene (6 bases). Per the germline V gene, CDR1 is MNHEY and CDR2 is SVGEGT. V lost 5 bases and J lost 8, with 13 bases in between. This CDR3 is built from 14 residues.

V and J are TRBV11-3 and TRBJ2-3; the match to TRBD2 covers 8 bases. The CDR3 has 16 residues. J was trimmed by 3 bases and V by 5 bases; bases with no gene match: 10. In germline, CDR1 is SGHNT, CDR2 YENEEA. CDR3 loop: CASSQDPGLDTDTQYF. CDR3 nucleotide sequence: TGTGCCAGCAGCCAAGACCCGGGACTAGATACAGATACGCAGTATTTT. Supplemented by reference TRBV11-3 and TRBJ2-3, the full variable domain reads EAGVVQSPRYKIIEKKQPVAFWCNPISGHNTLYWYLQNLGQGPELLIRYENEEAVDDSQLPKDRFSAERLKGVDSTLKIQPAELGDSAVYLCASSQDPGLDTDTQYFGPGTRLTVL.

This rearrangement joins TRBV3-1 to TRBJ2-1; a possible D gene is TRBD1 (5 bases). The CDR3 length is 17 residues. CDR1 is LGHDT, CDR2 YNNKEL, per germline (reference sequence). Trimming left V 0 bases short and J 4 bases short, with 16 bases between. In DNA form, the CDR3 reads TGTGCCAGCAGCCAAGATAGTGGAAGGGGCTTGTACAATGAGCAGTTCTTC. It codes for CASSQDSGRGLYNEQFF.

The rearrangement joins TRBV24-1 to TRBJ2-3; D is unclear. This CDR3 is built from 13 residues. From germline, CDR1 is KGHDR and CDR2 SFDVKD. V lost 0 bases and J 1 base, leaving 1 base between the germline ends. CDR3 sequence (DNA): TGTGCCACCAGTGATTTGCGCACAGATACGCAGTATTTT. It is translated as CATSDLRTDTQYF.

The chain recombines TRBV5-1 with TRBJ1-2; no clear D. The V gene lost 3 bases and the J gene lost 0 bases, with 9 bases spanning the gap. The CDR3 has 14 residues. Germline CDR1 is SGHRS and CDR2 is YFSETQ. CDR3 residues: CASSSNSANYGYTF. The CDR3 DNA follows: TGCGCCAGCAGCTCAAACAGTGCTAACTATGGCTACACCTTC.

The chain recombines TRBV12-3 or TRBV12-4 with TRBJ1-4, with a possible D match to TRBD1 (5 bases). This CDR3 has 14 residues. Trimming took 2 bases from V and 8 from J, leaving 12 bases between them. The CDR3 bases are TGTGCCAGCAGTTTACAGGGTGGTAAAGAAAAACTGTTTTTT. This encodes CASSLQGGKEKLFF.

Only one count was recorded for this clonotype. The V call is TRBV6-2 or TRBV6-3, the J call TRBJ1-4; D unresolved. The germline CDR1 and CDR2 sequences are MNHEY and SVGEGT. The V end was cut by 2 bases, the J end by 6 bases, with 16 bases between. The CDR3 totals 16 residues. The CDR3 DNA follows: TGTGCCAGCAGTTACACTCTAGGGAGTCAGGATGAAAAACTGTTTTTT. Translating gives CASSYTLGSQDEKLFF.